The clone carrying this T cell receptor (beta chain) was seen repeatedly, ten times or more. The target antigen is unknown. Per germline, CDR1 MDHEN and CDR2 SYDVKM. This CDR3 region has 16 residues. Trimming took 1 base from V and 8 from J; bases not matched to a gene: 5. CDR3 regions were amplified by Arm-PCR using iRepertoire HTBI primers to build TCR beta libraries. Methods used by the authors: Samples jointly harbored about 65 TRBV and more than eleven TRBJ segments. Each CDR3 protein is one row after TCRdb ran MiXCR on the multiplex PCR reads. TCRdb's processing, not the study's, gives the V and J calls here. The sample has 350,000 to 450,000 distinct CDR3 sequences, 15% seen once. This sample's time point: newly diagnosed GD, antithyroid drugs for less than 3 months. From RNA extracted from PBMCs, the TCR library was made. The sample belongs to a study of regulatory T cells in long-lasting Graves disease.

Findings of the study overall: TCR diversity was lower in persistent than newly diagnosed Graves' disease.

These data were also filed under a second study, of T cells in Graves' hyperthyroidism and ophthalmopathy. From that paper: Blood also carried most thyroid clonotypes expanded above 0.001. Before onset, ophthalmopathy was predicted by the model a median about 6.2 months earlier.

The genes are TRBV28 and TRBJ2-3, with 14 bases lining up with TRBD2. Sequenced here: peripheral blood mononuclear cells (PBMCs), sampled at new diagnosis, from a patient treated with antithyroid drugs. The clonotype was recovered from a woman aged 40 to 49 with Graves disease. CDR3 nucleotide sequence: TGTGCCAGCAGTTTATTGCGAGGACTAGCGGGAGGTACGCAGTATTTT. Translation: CASSLLRGLAGGTQYF.